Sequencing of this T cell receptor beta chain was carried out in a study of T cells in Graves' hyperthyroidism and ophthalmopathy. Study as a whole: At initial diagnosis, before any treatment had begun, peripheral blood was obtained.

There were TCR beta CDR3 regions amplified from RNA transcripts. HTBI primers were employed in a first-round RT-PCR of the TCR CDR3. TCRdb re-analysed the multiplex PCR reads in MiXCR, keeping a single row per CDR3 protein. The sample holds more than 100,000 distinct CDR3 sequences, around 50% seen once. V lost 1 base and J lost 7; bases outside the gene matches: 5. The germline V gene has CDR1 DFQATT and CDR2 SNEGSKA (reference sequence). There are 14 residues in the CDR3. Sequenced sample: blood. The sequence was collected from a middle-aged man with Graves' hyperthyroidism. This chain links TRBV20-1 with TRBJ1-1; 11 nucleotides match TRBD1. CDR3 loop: CSARVGTGGHEAFF. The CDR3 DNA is TGCAGTGCTAGAGTAGGGACAGGGGGTCATGAAGCTTTCTTT.